One sample yielded the 17 T cell receptor beta chains listed below, sequenced in a study of shared clonotypes between healthy human individuals. Method: immunoSEQ multiplex PCR; TCRdb's copy keeps in-frame clones and lacks some. Here the sample spans 2 million to 2.5 million clones, about 94% being singletons. Terminally differentiated effector memory CD45RA+ cells were excluded by CCR7 positive selection of CD45RO-negative cells. The sequenced sample consisted of naive CD8+ T cells sorted from blood. Every receptor here comes from a man aged 18-30 years in good health.

This chain connects TRBV4-1 to TRBJ2-1; 7 positions match TRBD2. Trimming cost V 10 bases and J 0 bases; bases outside gene matches: 6. This CDR3 region has 14 residues. In germline, CDR1 is MGHRA, CDR2 YSYEKL. CDR3 region: CAIRRGFSYNEQFF. For the CDR3, the DNA is TGCGCCATCAGGCGGGGGTTCTCCTACAATGAGCAGTTCTTC.

This chain connects TRBV5-6 to TRBJ1-1, with a possible D match to TRBD1 (6 bases). There are 15 residues in the CDR3. Germline-derived CDR1 and CDR2 are SGHDT and YYEEEE. V lost 0 bases to trimming and J lost 5 bases, with 14 bases between them. The CDR3 loop is CASSLGGGPWTEAFF. CDR3 coding DNA: TGTGCCAGCAGCTTGGGAGGGGGGCCTTGGACTGAAGCTTTCTTT.

This chain connects TRBV5-1 to TRBJ2-1, with D possibly being TRBD1 (5 bases). The CDR3 length is 16 residues. Germline V gene sequence: CDR1 SGHRS, CDR2 YFSETQ. V lost 5 bases and J 0 bases, leaving 15 bases between the germline ends. CDR3 residues: CASSEDSLSSYNEQFF. The CDR3 DNA reads as TGCGCCAGCAGTGAAGACAGTTTGAGCTCCTACAATGAGCAGTTCTTC.

As regards this clone: This sample also contains other DNA sequences that code for the same CDR3. This chain joins TRBV9 and TRBJ2-7; D is unresolved. V lost 5 bases and J lost 4, with 16 bases in between. Per the germline V gene, CDR1 is SGDLS and CDR2 is YYNGEE. This CDR3 contains 14 residues. In DNA form, the CDR3 reads TGTGCCAGCAGTGCGACTGGCAGCAGTTACGAGCAGTACTTC. Residues: CASSATGSSYEQYF.

The chain employs TRBV5-5 and TRBJ1-6, with 7 bases fitting TRBD1. CDR1 and CDR2 (germline): SGHKS, YYEKEE (reference sequence). This CDR3 is 15 amino acids long. V lost 4 bases to trimming and J lost 8 bases; unmatched junction nucleotides: 9. CDR3 DNA: TGTGCCAGCAGCAACAGGGGATTAGGGGATTCACCCCTCCACTTT. Its translation is CASSNRGLGDSPLHF.

Concerning this clone: The sample holds other DNA sequences that translate to the same CDR3. In DNA form, the CDR3 reads TGTGCCAGCAGCGAAAGCGGGGGGGCCTACAATGAGCAGTTCTTC. Translation gives CASSESGGAYNEQFF. This chain links TRBV2 with TRBJ2-1; 10 bases agree with TRBD2. V lost 6 bases and J lost 2; bases outside the gene matches: 4. CDR3 length equals 15 residues. Germline V CDR1 and CDR2: SNHLY, FYNNEI.

The rearrangement uses TRBV6-1 and TRBJ2-1, with unresolved D. CDR1 is MNHNS and CDR2 is SASEGT in the germline V gene. V gave up 1 base and J gave up 4 bases, with 11 bases separating them. This CDR3 is 15 amino acids long. The DNA of the CDR3 is TGTGCCAGCAGTGAAGATCGCGCGGATTACAATGAGCAGTTCTTC. Amino acids: CASSEDRADYNEQFF.

This chain joins TRBV9 and TRBJ1-1, with TRBD1 as a possible D gene (5 bases). The CDR3 length is 14 residues. V was pared by 3 bases and J by 6 bases, with 15 bases between. CDR1 and CDR2 from the germline V gene are SGDLS and YYNGEE. CDR3 DNA sequence: TGTGCCAGCAGCGCCCACGGGGGTACCTCTGAAGCTTTCTTT. Its protein is CASSAHGGTSEAFF.

The V call is TRBV4-3, the J call TRBJ2-3; the D gene could be TRBD1 or TRBD2 (5 bases each). The CDR3 is 17 residues long. Germline V lookup: CDR1 LGHNA, CDR2 YSLEER. Trimming took off 5 bases at V and 0 bases at J, with 18 bases between the two ends. The DNA for the CDR3 is TGCGCCAGCAGCGTACAACACTACAGGACTAGCACAGATACGCAGTATTTT. This sequence encodes CASSVQHYRTSTDTQYF.

The chain couples TRBV6-5 to TRBJ2-2; 7 nucleotides line up with TRBD2. J gave up 7 bases and V 3 bases, and 8 bases lay outside the gene matches. CDR1 is MNHEY and CDR2 is SVGAGI in the germline V gene. This CDR3 contains 15 residues. The CDR3 sequence is CASSYGTTGYGELFF. CDR3 DNA: TGTGCCAGCAGTTATGGGACTACTGGATACGGGGAGCTGTTTTTT.

The chain combines TRBV19 with TRBJ2-1, with D hard to call. This CDR3 contains 13 residues. V lost 3 bases to trimming and J lost 8 bases, with 11 bases between them. The V gene's germline CDR1 is LNHDA and CDR2 SQIVND (reference sequence). CDR3 sequence: CASSIGSIYEQFF. CDR3 coding DNA: TGTGCCAGTAGTATTGGCTCAATCTATGAGCAGTTCTTC.

This chain joins TRBV13 and TRBJ2-7; D might be TRBD2 (6 bases). CDR3 size: 15 residues. The germline V gene encodes CDR1 PRHDT and CDR2 FYEKMQ (reference sequence). With 2 bases removed from V and 3 bases from J, the gap between germline ends came to 14 bases. CDR3 nucleotides: TGTGCCAGCAGCTTAACTAGGGACTCCCGCTACGAGCAGTACTTC. It yields the protein CASSLTRDSRYEQYF.

CDR3 nucleotide sequence: TGTGCCACCAGCAGCGGATCTAGGGCCCCTCAGCCCCAGCATTTT. It translates to CATSSGSRAPQPQHF. The chain links TRBV15 to TRBJ1-5, with D unresolved. The V gene's germline CDR1 is LNHNV and CDR2 YYDKDF (reference sequence). CDR3 length equals 15 residues. The ends were cut back, 3 bases at V and 6 bases at J, with 15 bases in the middle.

DNA of the CDR3: TGTGCCAGCAGACCTACAGGGCTGGCTGGAAACACCATATATTTT. It yields the protein CASRPTGLAGNTIYF. The chain employs TRBV5-8 and TRBJ1-3; D possibly corresponds to TRBD1 (6 bases). Between the trimmed V and J ends, which lost 5 bases and 2 bases, there was a span of 14 bases. Germline V CDR1 and CDR2: SGHTS, YDEGEE. This CDR3 region has 15 residues.

Regarding this clone: One end of the junction varies from germline; a read error may be responsible. The chain has TRBV14 and TRBJ1-2, with a weak D call TRBD1 (6 bases). CDR1 and CDR2 from the germline V gene are SGHDN and FVKESK. This CDR3 is built from 16 residues. The CDR3 nucleotides are TGTGCCAGCAGCGAAGAACGAAACAGGGATGTCTATGGCTACACCTTC. It translates to CASSEERNRDVYGYTF.

The V call is TRBV6-1, the J call TRBJ1-5, with D unclear. The ends were cut back, 2 bases at V and 7 bases at J, with 9 bases in the middle. CDR1 and CDR2 from the germline V gene are MNHNS and SASEGT. The CDR3 has 13 residues. The CDR3 DNA is TGTGCCAGCAGTGAAACTGAGGTCCAGCCCCAGCATTTT. It specifies CASSETEVQPQHF.

In regard to this clone: Additional DNA sequences in this sample encode the identical CDR3. This chain uses TRBV7-9 with TRBJ2-5; D might be TRBD2 (6 bases). The germline V gene has CDR1 SEHNR and CDR2 FQNEAQ (reference sequence). Trimming left V 0 bases short and J 4 bases short, with 9 bases between. The length of the CDR3 is 14 residues. CDR3 loop: CASSLAGGVETQYF. In DNA, the CDR3 is TGTGCCAGCAGCTTAGCGGGAGGAGTAGAGACCCAGTACTTC. Full variable domain (missing parts from reference TRBV7-9 and TRBJ2-5): DTGVSQNPRHKITKRGQNVTFRCDPISEHNRLYWYRQTLGQGPEFLTYFQNEAQLEKSRLLSDRFSAERPKGSFSTLEIQRTEQGDSAMYLCASSLAGGVETQYFGPGTRLLVL.